This T cell receptor (beta chain) was captured in a study of T cell repertoires in aging, cancer and after chemotherapy. Broader study findings: Compared with age-matched healthy donors, untreated hematological or solid cancer patients showed higher blood TCR clonality.

Rearranged V-D-J TRB sequences were amplified with a mixed TRB-A/B primer pool. TCRdb processed the multiplex PCR reads anew with MiXCR; each CDR3 protein has one entry. This sample has approximately 13,000 distinct CDR3 sequences; over 25% occur once, and the top ten carry 2.6%. CDR1 and CDR2 (germline): SGHVS, FNYEAQ. CDR3 size: 15 residues. V was pared by 5 bases and J by 6 bases, with 6 bases of the junction left unmatched. Regarding this clonotype: What it recognizes is unknown.

Amplification of TCR beta used genomic DNA extracted from peripheral blood. This clonotype was sampled from a human donor in good health. Sequencing input: blood. This sequence joins TRBV7-6 and TRBJ2-6, with TRBD1 matching 8 bases. DNA of the CDR3: TGTGCCAGCAGCCGAAGGACAGGGACGGCCAACGTCCTGACTTTC. This gives the protein CASSRRTGTANVLTF.